The T cell receptor beta chain described here comes from a study of blood T cell repertoires in COVID-19. The CDR3 covers 17 residues. The V segment lost 8 bases and the J segment 4 bases; nucleotides outside the gene matches: 15. CDR1 and CDR2 from the germline V gene are MDHEN and SYDVKM. Only in-frame clones appear in the TCRdb table, and some are missing; sequencing was by immunoSEQ multiplex PCR. The sample carries 250,000 to 300,000 clones, over 75% recorded once. Individuals drawn from around 25 US areas were about 18 to 90 years old. This clone was observed a few times. This chain connects TRBV28 to TRBJ1-2; 11 positions agree with TRBD1. Material: PBMCs or T cells enriched from blood (not recorded which). This clonotype was obtained from a woman younger than 45 who had recovered from COVID-19. The CDR3 DNA reads TGTGCCAGCGCACTGCCGGGACAGGGGGTAGGGGCCTATGGCTACACCTTC. This translates into CASALPGQGVGAYGYTF.